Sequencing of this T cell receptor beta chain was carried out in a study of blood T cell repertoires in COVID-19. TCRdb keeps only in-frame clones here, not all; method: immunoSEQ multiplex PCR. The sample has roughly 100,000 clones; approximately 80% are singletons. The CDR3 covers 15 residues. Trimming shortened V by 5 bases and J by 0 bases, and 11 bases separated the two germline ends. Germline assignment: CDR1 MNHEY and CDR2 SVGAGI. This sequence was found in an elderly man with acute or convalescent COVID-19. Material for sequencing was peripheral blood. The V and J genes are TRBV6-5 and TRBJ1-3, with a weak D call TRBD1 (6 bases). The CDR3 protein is CASSLDRLSGNTIYF. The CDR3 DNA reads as TGTGCCAGCAGTCTTGACAGGCTCTCTGGAAACACCATATATTTT.